These T cell receptor beta chains were read from a single sample in a study of OX40 agonist ivuxolimab in advanced cancers. Sequencing used immunoSEQ multiplex PCR; TCRdb keeps in-frame clones, though not all of them. This table has 10,000 to 15,000 clones, about 81% appearing once. Sequenced here: CD4+ or CD8+ T cells sorted from blood, sampled in a trial of the OX40 agonist ivuxolimab. The receptors come from an adult with an advanced solid tumor such as melanoma, head and neck, liver or kidney cancer. CDR3s include the opening cysteine and the closing phenylalanine or tryptophan. A D gene is named only where the DNA matches it firmly. Size tells how often a clone was seen (once, few, many) or the class of an expanded clone, and some rows leave it out.

J,V,size,length,D,DNA,CDR3
TRBJ1-1,TRBV4-1,few,13,NA,TGCGCCAGCAGCCAAGGAGGAAGAGGTGAAGCTTTCTTT,CASSQGGRGEAFF
TRBJ2-1,TRBV19,NA,15,TRBD1,TGTGCCAGTAGTTACAGGGGCCCCTCCTACAATGAGCAGTTCTTC,CASSYRGPSYNEQFF
TRBJ1-5,TRBV4-1,few,16,TRBD1,TGCGCCAGCAGCCAAGTAGGGACAGGGGGCACTCAGCCCCAGCATTTT,CASSQVGTGGTQPQHF
TRBJ2-1,TRBV7-3,medium-sized,15,NA,TGTGCCAGCAGAATTAGCGGAAGCTCCTACAATGAGCAGTTCTTC,CASRISGSSYNEQFF
TRBJ2-7,TRBV28,NA,11,NA,TGTGCCAGCAGTCCAACCTACGAGCAGTACTTC,CASSPTYEQYF
TRBJ2-1,TRBV7-6,medium-sized,16,TRBD2,TGTGCCAGCAGCTTAGAGGCTAGCGGAGGTAGGGGTGAGCAGTTCTTC,CASSLEASGGRGEQFF
TRBJ2-5,TRBV4-3,NA,15,TRBD1,TGCGCCAGCAGCCAGTCGACAGGGGCTCGTGAGACCCAGTACTTC,CASSQSTGARETQYF
TRBJ2-1,TRBV7-9,NA,15,TRBD2,TGTGCCAGCAGCTCGACTAGCGGGACTTACAATGAGCAGTTCTTC,CASSSTSGTYNEQFF
TRBJ2-1,TRBV7-3,NA,16,TRBD2,TGTGCCAGCAGCTTACTAGCGGGGTTCGCCTACAATGAGCAGTTCTTC,CASSLLAGFAYNEQFF
TRBJ2-1,TRBV7-2,medium-sized,13,NA,TGTGCCAGCAGCTCGGACCACTACAATGAGCAGTTCTTC,CASSSDHYNEQFF
TRBJ2-1,TRBV28,NA,18,TRBD2,TGTGCCAGCAGTCGACTAGCGGGAGCCATCGCTTCCTACAATGAGCAGTTCTTC,CASSRLAGAIASYNEQFF
TRBJ1-1,TRBV4-3,few,15,NA,TGCGCCAGCAGCCCAACGACAGACATGAACACTGAAGCTTTCTTT,CASSPTTDMNTEAFF
TRBJ1-6,TRBV18,NA,16,TRBD1,TGTGCCAGCTCACCACCCGGACAGGGCAATAATTCACCCCTCCACTTT,CASSPPGQGNNSPLHF
TRBJ1-2,TRBV5-6,NA,15,TRBD1,TGTGCCAGCACCCTGACAGGGACCGAACTCTATGGCTACACCTTC,CASTLTGTELYGYTF
TRBJ2-3,TRBV5-4,NA,15,TRBD2,TGTGCCAGCTGCCTAGCGGGAGGAGTCACAGATACGCAGTATTTT,CASCLAGGVTDTQYF
TRBJ2-1,TRBV5-1,once,13,NA,TGCGCCAGCGGCGGGATGTCCTACAATGAGCAGTTCTTC,CASGGMSYNEQFF
TRBJ2-7,TRBV7-3,NA,13,NA,TGTGCCAGCAGCTTAAAGGCCGGTTACGAGCAGTACTTC,CASSLKAGYEQYF
TRBJ1-5,TRBV6-1,once,15,TRBD1,TGTGCCAGCAGGGTGACAGGGGATAGCAATCAGCCCCAGCATTTT,CASRVTGDSNQPQHF
TRBJ2-7,TRBV2,NA,12,TRBD1,TGTGCCAGCGAGACAGGGGGTTACGAGCAGTACTTC,CASETGGYEQYF
TRBJ1-6,TRBV4-2,NA,13,TRBD1,TGTGCCAGCAGCCAGCGCGGACAGGGACCTCTCCACTTT,CASSQRGQGPLHF
TRBJ2-7,TRBV6-1,NA,13,TRBD1,TGTGCCAGCAGTTGGACAGGGATATACGAGCAGTACTTC,CASSWTGIYEQYF
TRBJ2-3,TRBV7-8,NA,12,NA,TGTGCCAGCAGCCCTACAAAGGATACGCAGTATTTT,CASSPTKDTQYF